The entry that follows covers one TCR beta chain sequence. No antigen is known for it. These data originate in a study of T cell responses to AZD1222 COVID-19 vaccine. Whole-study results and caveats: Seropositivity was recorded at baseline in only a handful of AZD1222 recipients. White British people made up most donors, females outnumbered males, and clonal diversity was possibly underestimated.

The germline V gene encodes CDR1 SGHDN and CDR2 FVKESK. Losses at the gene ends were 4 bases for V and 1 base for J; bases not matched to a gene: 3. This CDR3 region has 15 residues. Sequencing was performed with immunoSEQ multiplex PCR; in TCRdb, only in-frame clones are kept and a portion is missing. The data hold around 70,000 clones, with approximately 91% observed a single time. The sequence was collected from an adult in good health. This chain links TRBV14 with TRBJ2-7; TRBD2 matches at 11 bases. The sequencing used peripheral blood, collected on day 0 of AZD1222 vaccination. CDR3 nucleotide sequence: TGTGCCAGCAGCCCTCTAGCGGGAGGTTCCTACGAGCAGTACTTC. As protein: CASSPLAGGSYEQYF.